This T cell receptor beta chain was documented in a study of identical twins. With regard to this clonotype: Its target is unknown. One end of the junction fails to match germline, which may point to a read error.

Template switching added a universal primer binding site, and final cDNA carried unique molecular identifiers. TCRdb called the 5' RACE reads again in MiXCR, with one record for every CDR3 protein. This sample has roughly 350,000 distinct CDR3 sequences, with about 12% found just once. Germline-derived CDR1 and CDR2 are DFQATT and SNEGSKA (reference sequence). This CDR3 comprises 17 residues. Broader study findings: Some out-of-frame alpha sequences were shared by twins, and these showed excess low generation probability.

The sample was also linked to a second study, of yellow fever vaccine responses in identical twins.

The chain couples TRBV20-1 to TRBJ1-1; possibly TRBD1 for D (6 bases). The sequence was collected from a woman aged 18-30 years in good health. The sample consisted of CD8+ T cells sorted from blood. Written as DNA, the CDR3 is TGCTGTGCTAGCGTGGTGACAAGGGGGGGGCTGAACACTGAAGCTTTCTTT. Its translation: CCASVVTRGGLNTEAFF.